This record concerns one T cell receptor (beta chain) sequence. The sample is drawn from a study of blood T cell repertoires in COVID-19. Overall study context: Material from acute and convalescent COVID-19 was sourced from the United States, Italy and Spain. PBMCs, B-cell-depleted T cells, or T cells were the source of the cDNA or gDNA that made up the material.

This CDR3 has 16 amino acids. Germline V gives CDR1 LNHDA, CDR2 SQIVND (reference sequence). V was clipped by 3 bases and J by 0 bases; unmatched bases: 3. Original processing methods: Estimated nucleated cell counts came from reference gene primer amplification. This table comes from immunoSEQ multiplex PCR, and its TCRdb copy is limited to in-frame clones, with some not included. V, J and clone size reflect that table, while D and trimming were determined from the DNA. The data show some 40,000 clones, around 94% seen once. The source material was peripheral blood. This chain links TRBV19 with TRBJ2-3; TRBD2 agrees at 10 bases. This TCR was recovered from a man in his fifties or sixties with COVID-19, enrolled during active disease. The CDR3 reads CASSMTGLASTDTQYF. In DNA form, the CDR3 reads TGTGCCAGTAGTATGACGGGACTAGCGAGCACAGATACGCAGTATTTT.